This T cell receptor beta chain was sequenced during a study of T cell repertoires in cytomegalovirus infection. Points from the study as a whole: The ex vivo response showed dominance by HLA-C-restricted CMV-specific TCR beta clonotypes.

V lost 0 bases, J lost 6 bases, and 11 bases lay in between. Germline values: CDR1 SQVTM, CDR2 ANQGSEA. This CDR3 region has 13 residues. TCRdb reanalysed the reads using MiXCR and keeps one entry per CDR3 protein. The repertoire holds about 920,000 distinct CDR3 sequences, with about a third as singletons. In regard to this clonotype: What it binds is unknown.

The chain has TRBV29-1 and TRBJ1-2; tentative D call: TRBD1 (5 bases). This TCR was recovered from a human donor in good health (CMV status not recorded). Some clones in this sample may be carry-over from other donors' samples. This specimen was cultured CD8+ T cells from PBMCs, taken from culture after CMV antigen stimulation. Here the CDR3 reads CSVEDREVHGYTF. Here the CDR3 DNA reads TGCAGCGTTGAAGACAGGGAGGTCCATGGCTACACCTTC.